Presented here are 30 T cell receptor beta chains from one specimen sequenced in a study of CD8 T cells in ankylosing spondylitis. No antigens are known for them. Study results and caveats: For ankylosing spondylitis blood, a TCR beta motif of about eight highly homologous variants appeared characteristic.

TCRdb itself ran the 5' RACE reads through MiXCR, one entry per CDR3 protein. The table lists hundreds of thousands of distinct CDR3 sequences, approximately 20% of them singletons. The sequenced sample was blood, either unsorted or a sorted T cell fraction (not recorded which). These receptors were taken from a male donor with ankylosing spondylitis.

The chain is built from TRBV5-6 and TRBJ2-7; a weak D match, TRBD1 (6 bases). The CDR3 runs 13 residues. V was trimmed by 5 bases and J by 3 bases, leaving 12 bases between them. Germline V gives CDR1 SGHDT, CDR2 YYEEEE. The CDR3 nucleotides are TGTGCCAGCAGTTCAGGGGCTTTCTACGAGCAGTACTTC. This codes for CASSSGAFYEQYF.

This clonotype has just a few counts. CDR3 region: CASGVNSNQPQHF. CDR3 in DNA: TGCGCCAGCGGGGTTAATAGCAATCAGCCCCAGCATTTT. The chain has TRBV4-1 and TRBJ1-5, with unresolved D. The V gene lost 8 bases and the J gene lost 0 bases, with 8 bases spanning the gap. The CDR3 consists of 13 residues. Germline lookup yields CDR1 MGHRA and CDR2 YSYEKL.

The CDR3 DNA reads TGTGCCAGCAGTTACTCGTTGCCGAGCTACGAGCAGTACTTC. This sequence encodes CASSYSLPSYEQYF. The chain employs TRBV6-2 or TRBV6-3 and TRBJ2-7, with D hard to call. Deletions cut 0 bases from V and 3 bases from J, with 9 bases between. There are 14 residues in the CDR3. Germline loops: CDR1 MNHEY, CDR2 SVGEGT.

This clonotype occurred a few times. The chain couples TRBV7-9 to TRBJ2-5; 9 bases match TRBD2. The CDR3 extends over 13 amino acids. Germline V gene lookup returns CDR1 SEHNR and CDR2 FQNEAQ (reference sequence). V dropped 8 bases and J dropped 5; count of bases not matched to a gene: 6. The CDR3 DNA sequence: TGTGCCAGCGGTAGCGGGGGTGTGGAGACCCAGTACTTC. Translation gives CASGSGGVETQYF.

This chain connects TRBV20-1 to TRBJ2-1; 8 nucleotides align to TRBD2. The germline gives CDR1 DFQATT, CDR2 SNEGSKA (reference sequence). The ends lost 5 bases at V and 6 bases at J; junction bases unmatched: 9. The CDR3 covers 14 residues. The CDR3 loop is CSAGKRESINEQFF. CDR3 coding DNA: TGCAGTGCTGGCAAGCGGGAGTCTATCAATGAGCAGTTCTTC.

V is TRBV6-2 or TRBV6-3 and J is TRBJ2-1; D tentatively reads TRBD1 or TRBD2 (5 bases each). Germline values: CDR1 MNHEY, CDR2 SVGEGT. V lost 10 bases and J 4 bases, leaving 14 bases between the germline ends. The CDR3 consists of 13 residues. The CDR3 region is CATRLGVYNEQFF. The CDR3 coding sequence is TGTGCCACCCGTCTGGGGGTGTACAATGAGCAGTTCTTC.

The CDR3: CASSLGSNYEQYF. DNA of the CDR3: TGTGCCAGTAGTCTCGGATCCAACTACGAGCAGTACTTC. This sequence joins TRBV19 and TRBJ2-7; D call uncertain. The CDR3 totals 13 residues. The germline gives CDR1 LNHDA, CDR2 SQIVND (reference sequence). Trimming left V 5 bases short and J 3 bases short, with 11 bases between.

The V gene is TRBV30, the J gene TRBJ1-1; maybe TRBD1 (6 bases). The length of the CDR3 is 14 residues. From germline, CDR1 is GTSNPN and CDR2 SVGIG (reference sequence). The V and J ends lost 2 bases and 3 bases respectively, with 13 bases between them. CDR3 bases: TGTGCCTGGAGTTGGGGGCCGGGGGACACTGAAGCTTTCTTT. Protein sequence: CAWSWGPGDTEAFF.

The rearrangement uses TRBV14 and TRBJ2-2; 7 nucleotides agree with TRBD1. The CDR3 contains 19 residues. J was trimmed by 4 bases and V by 4 bases; bases with no gene match: 18. Looked up from germline, CDR1 is SGHDN and CDR2 is FVKESK. In DNA form, the CDR3 reads TGTGCCAGCAGCCCCCGCCCCTCGGGACAGACGACTTTCACCGGGGAGCTGTTTTTT. It translates to CASSPRPSGQTTFTGELFF.

This clonotype was counted between two and nine times. This chain connects TRBV9 to TRBJ2-5; TRBD1 might be the D (6 bases). The V and J ends lost 3 bases and 1 base respectively, with 13 bases between them. The CDR3 is 15 residues long. The germline V gene has CDR1 SGDLS and CDR2 YYNGEE. CDR3 sequence reads: CASSATGQRQETQYF. CDR3 coding DNA: TGTGCCAGCAGCGCCACCGGACAGCGCCAAGAGACCCAGTACTTC.

The chain has TRBV12-3 or TRBV12-4 and TRBJ2-2, with TRBD2 matching 7 bases. The junction had 13 bases not matched to a gene; V was cut back by 5 bases and J by 7 bases. There are 16 residues in the CDR3. CDR3 protein: CASSPDNRLAGGELFF. The CDR3 nucleotides read TGTGCCAGCAGTCCCGACAACCGACTAGCTGGCGGGGAGCTGTTTTTT.

This clonotype came up a few times. V gene TRBV15 combines with J gene TRBJ2-3; 7 bases are a match to TRBD1. Germline CDR1 reads LNHNV; CDR2 reads YYDKDF (reference sequence). V was pared by 5 bases and J by 1 base, with 6 bases of the junction left unmatched. The length of the CDR3 is 15 residues. The CDR3: CATSGWDSGTDTQYF. The CDR3 nucleotides read TGTGCCACCAGCGGATGGGACAGTGGCACAGATACGCAGTATTTT.

The chain recombines TRBV4-1 with TRBJ1-1; D ambiguous. Trimming cost V 2 bases and J 1 base, with 8 bases left between them. The CDR3 totals 14 residues. Germline-derived CDR1 and CDR2 are MGHRA and YSYEKL. CDR3 protein: CASSQMVKNTEAFF. The DNA of the CDR3 is TGCGCCAGCAGCCAAATGGTCAAGAACACTGAAGCTTTCTTT.

This clonotype occurred a few times. The chain is built from TRBV9 and TRBJ2-7; the match to TRBD1 covers 8 bases. The CDR3 is 15 amino acids. With V trimmed by 0 bases and J by 2 bases, 4 bases remained unmatched. Germline CDR1 is SGDLS and CDR2 is YYNGEE. The CDR3 coding sequence is TGTGCCAGCAGCGTAGACGACAGGGGAACCTACGAGCAGTACTTC. Its protein product is CASSVDDRGTYEQYF. The complete variable domain, with remaining parts taken from reference TRBV9 and TRBJ2-7, reads DSGVTQTPKHLITATGQRVTLRCSPRSGDLSVYWYQQSLDQGLQFLIQYYNGEERAKGNILERFSAQQFPDLHSELNLSSLELGDSALYFCASSVDDRGTYEQYFGPGTRLTVT.

V gene TRBV5-4 combines with J gene TRBJ2-1; 7 nucleotides line up with TRBD1. CDR1 is SGHNT, CDR2 YYREEE, per germline (reference sequence). The V and J ends lost 4 bases and 8 bases, in that order; junction bases with no gene match: 12. The CDR3 covers 15 residues. The CDR3 protein is CASSQGADRWDEQFF. The CDR3 DNA is TGTGCCAGCAGCCAAGGGGCGGACAGGTGGGATGAGCAGTTCTTC. Full variable domain (outside the CDR3, taken from reference TRBV5-4 and TRBJ2-1): ETGVTQSPTHLIKTRGQQVTLRCSSQSGHNTVSWYQQALGQGPQFIFQYYREEENGRGNFPPRFSGLQFPNYSSELNVNALELDDSALYLCASSQGADRWDEQFFGPGTRLTVL.

The chain links TRBV12-3 or TRBV12-4 to TRBJ2-5; 10 bases are shared with TRBD1. The V gene end was trimmed by 0 bases and the J gene end by 4 bases; junction bases not matched to a gene: 8. There are 17 residues in the CDR3. CDR3 sequence: CASSLALYGTGVETQYF. The CDR3 DNA follows: TGTGCCAGCAGTTTAGCGCTATACGGGACAGGGGTAGAGACCCAGTACTTC.

This clonotype was counted ten times or more. Compared with germline, one end of the junction differs, possibly owing to a read error. The rearrangement uses TRBV5-1 and TRBJ2-1, with a possible D match to TRBD1 (6 bases). The germline CDR1 and CDR2 sequences are SGHRS and YFSETQ. There are 13 residues in the CDR3. The CDR3 loop reads CASSLDSYNEQFF. DNA of the CDR3: TGTGCCAGCAGCTTGGACAGCTACAATGAGCAGTTCTTC.

V is TRBV11-2 and J is TRBJ2-2; a possible D gene is TRBD2 (6 bases). The CDR3 has 15 residues. CDR1 is SGHAT, CDR2 FQNNGV, per germline. V was pared by 1 base and J by 3 bases, with 9 bases between. CDR3 DNA sequence: TGTGCCAGCAGCTTAGCGGGGGAATACACCGGGGAGCTGTTTTTT. Translation gives CASSLAGEYTGELFF.

The CDR3, as DNA: TGTGCCAGCAGGGGATCAGGGGCCTACGAGCAGTACTTC. It codes for CASRGSGAYEQYF. The chain couples TRBV27 to TRBJ2-7; weak D call: TRBD1 (6 bases). The CDR3 totals 13 residues. The germline V gene encodes CDR1 MNHEY and CDR2 SMNVEV (reference sequence). Trimming left V 6 bases short and J 2 bases short, with 11 bases between.

The gene calls are TRBV5-1 and TRBJ2-1, with 12 bases aligning to TRBD1. There are 17 residues in the CDR3. CDR1 is SGHRS and CDR2 is YFSETQ in the germline V gene. After removal of 4 bases from V and 3 bases from J, the junction contained 8 bases not matched to a gene. CDR3 in amino acids: CASSKGQGAFFYNEQFF. The CDR3 nucleotides read TGCGCCAGCAGCAAGGGACAGGGGGCGTTTTTCTACAATGAGCAGTTCTTC. Full variable domain (outside the CDR3, taken from reference TRBV5-1 and TRBJ2-1): KAGVTQTPRYLIKTRGQQVTLSCSPISGHRSVSWYQQTPGQGLQFLFEYFSETQRNKGNFPGRFSGRQFSNSRSEMNVSTLELGDSALYLCASSKGQGAFFYNEQFFGPGTRLTVL.

The gene calls are TRBV27 and TRBJ1-1, with D tentatively TRBD1 (6 bases). This CDR3 contains 13 residues. The germline V and J ends were trimmed by 4 bases and 5 bases, with 11 bases remaining between them. Per germline, CDR1 MNHEY and CDR2 SMNVEV (reference sequence). The CDR3 DNA reads TGTGCCAGCAGTTGGAATAGGGGGACTGAAGCTTTCTTT. This translates into CASSWNRGTEAFF.

There are a few counts of this clonotype. The chain combines TRBV7-2 with TRBJ2-7; a weak D match, TRBD2 (6 bases). The germline gives CDR1 SGHTA, CDR2 FQGNSA. V lost 5 bases to trimming and J lost 7 bases, with 18 bases between them. The CDR3 sequence is 14 residues long. The CDR3 DNA sequence: TGTGCCAGCAGCCCCGGGGACTGGCCCGGGGAGCAGTACTTC. Translated: CASSPGDWPGEQYF.

This clonotype was recorded at least ten times. V is TRBV6-2 or TRBV6-3 and J is TRBJ2-3; 9 bases agree with TRBD2. The CDR3 contains 15 residues. The germline V gene encodes CDR1 MNHEY and CDR2 SVGEGT. V lost 7 bases and J lost 6; bases outside the gene matches: 11. The CDR3: CASTRDELAGDTQYF. The CDR3 DNA reads as TGTGCCAGCACCCGAGATGAACTAGCGGGCGATACGCAGTATTTT.

This chain links TRBV7-9 with TRBJ2-3, with D uncertain. The germline CDR1 and CDR2 sequences are SEHNR and FQNEAQ (reference sequence). The CDR3 loop spans 12 amino acids. V dropped 1 base and J dropped 5 bases, with 4 bases sitting between them. The CDR3 DNA is TGTGCCAGCAGCTTAGAGCGAGATACGCAGTATTTT. Protein sequence: CASSLERDTQYF. Full variable domain (rest looked up from reference TRBV7-9 and TRBJ2-3): DTGVSQNPRHKITKRGQNVTFRCDPISEHNRLYWYRQTLGQGPEFLTYFQNEAQLEKSRLLSDRFSAERPKGSFSTLEIQRTEQGDSAMYLCASSLERDTQYFGPGTRLTVL.

V and J are TRBV4-3 and TRBJ2-1; TRBD1 aligns across 7 bases. The CDR3 runs 15 residues. Germline-derived CDR1 and CDR2 are LGHNA and YSLEER. Germline trimming cut 4 bases from V and 4 bases from J; bases unmatched to any gene: 7. For the CDR3, the DNA is TGCGCCAGCAGCCCAGACAGGGTGTGGTACAATGAGCAGTTCTTC. As protein: CASSPDRVWYNEQFF.

This clonotype was counted between two and nine times. The rearrangement joins TRBV29-1 to TRBJ2-3; 9 positions match TRBD2. The germline V gene has CDR1 SQVTM and CDR2 ANQGSEA. With V trimmed by 1 base and J by 0 bases, 11 bases remained unmatched. This CDR3 contains 18 residues. For the CDR3, the DNA is TGCAGCGTTGAAGGCGAAATGCTAGCGGGACCAAGCACAGATACGCAGTATTTT. The encoded protein is CSVEGEMLAGPSTDTQYF.

In this sample, this clonotype turned up a few times. This chain connects TRBV14 to TRBJ2-1, with 9 bases that match TRBD2. The CDR3 runs 16 residues. V lost 1 base to trimming and J lost 8 bases; unmatched junction nucleotides: 9. Germline lookup yields CDR1 SGHDN and CDR2 FVKESK. CDR3 amino acids: CASSQVRGLAGYEQFF. The CDR3 region has the DNA TGTGCCAGCAGCCAAGTAAGAGGCCTAGCGGGGTATGAGCAGTTCTTC. The full variable domain, with the rest looked up from reference TRBV14 and TRBJ2-1, is EAGVTQFPSHSVIEKGQTVTLRCDPISGHDNLYWYRRVMGKEIKFLLHFVKESKQDESGMPNNRFLAERTGGTYSTLKVQPAELEDSGVYFCASSQVRGLAGYEQFFGPGTRLTVL.

This clonotype appeared a few times. The chain employs TRBV3-1 and TRBJ2-4; 9 nucleotides agree with TRBD2. Germline trimming cut 6 bases from V and 0 bases from J; bases unmatched to any gene: 6. The CDR3 sequence is 16 residues long. CDR1 and CDR2 from the germline V gene are LGHDT and YNNKEL (reference sequence). CDR3 residues: CASSLGLALAKNIQYF. DNA for the CDR3: TGTGCCAGCAGTCTGGGACTAGCATTAGCCAAAAACATTCAGTACTTC.

This clonotype was seen repeatedly, ten times or more. The chain recombines TRBV7-9 with TRBJ2-7; the match to TRBD1 covers 7 bases. The CDR3 extends over 16 amino acids. From germline, CDR1 is SEHNR and CDR2 FQNEAQ (reference sequence). V shed 6 bases, J shed 0 bases, and the junction held 11 bases outside the gene matches. In DNA, the CDR3 is TGTGCCAGCAGTCCCGTGTCAGACAGGGACTCCTACGAGCAGTACTTC. The encoded protein is CASSPVSDRDSYEQYF.

This clonotype showed up just a few times. Written as DNA, the CDR3 is TGTGCCAGCCAGCGGGGGGGGTACAATGAGCAGTTCTTC. Translation: CASQRGGYNEQFF. J is TRBJ2-1 and V is TRBV11-2; 10 bases are a match to TRBD2. Losses at the gene ends were 8 bases for V and 4 bases for J; bases not matched to a gene: 2. The CDR3 is made up of 13 amino acids. The germline gives CDR1 SGHAT, CDR2 FQNNGV.